A single sample is the source of the 32 T cell receptor beta chains below, sequenced in a study of human CD8 memory T cell subsets. By UMI-labeled 5' RACE, the TCR beta libraries were made. Reanalyzing the 5' RACE reads, TCRdb keeps one entry per CDR3 protein, without DNA. The sample includes 9,000 to 13,000 distinct CDR3 sequences. Sequencing input: CD8+ stem-like memory T cells (TSCM and TCM) sorted from PBMCs. Stated subset: stem-like memory CD8 T cells (TSTEM), CCR7+ PD-1- TIGIT-. All receptors derive from a human donor in good health.

The rearrangement uses TRBV20-1 and TRBJ1-2; there is no DNA to check the TCRdb D call of TRBD1. Germline assignment: CDR1 DFQATT and CDR2 SNEGSKA (reference sequence). The CDR3 is 15 amino acids. The CDR3 spells CSAPEGSREHYGYTF.

This clonotype is classed as medium-sized by frequency. The chain links TRBV5-1 to TRBJ2-7; absent DNA, TCRdb's TRBD1 call cannot be checked. CDR1 SGHRS and CDR2 YFSETQ come from the germline V gene. The CDR3 has 14 residues. The CDR3 protein is CASSQTPGTYEQYF.

The V and J genes are TRBV6-5 and TRBJ2-5; TCRdb calls TRBD1, which cannot be checked without DNA. From germline, CDR1 is MNHEY and CDR2 SVGAGI. There are 11 residues in the CDR3. CDR3 amino acids: CATDKGQTQYF.

The CDR3 here is CASSGGEFGNTIYF. The chain joins TRBV2 to TRBJ1-3. Germline CDR1 reads SNHLY; CDR2 reads FYNNEI. The CDR3 has 14 residues. The variable domain in full, with the rest retrieved from reference TRBV2 and TRBJ1-3, is EPEVTQTPSHQVTQMGQEVILRCVPISNHLYFYWYRQILGQKVEFLVSFYNNEISEKSEIFDDQFSVERPDGSNFTLKIRSTKLEDSAMYFCASSGGEFGNTIYFGEGSWLTVV.

The rearrangement links TRBV6-5 to TRBJ2-1; absent DNA, TCRdb's TRBD1 call cannot be checked. The CDR3 extends over 14 amino acids. Per the germline V gene, CDR1 is MNHEY and CDR2 is SVGAGI. The CDR3 is CASSPGGLRNEQFF.

The gene calls are TRBV20-1 and TRBJ2-2. The CDR3 runs 14 residues. CDR1 DFQATT and CDR2 SNEGSKA come from the germline V gene (reference sequence). CDR3 sequence: CSAPLFPSTGELFF.

The chain is built from TRBV30 and TRBJ2-1. The CDR3 is 13 residues long. Germline loops: CDR1 GTSNPN, CDR2 SVGIG (reference sequence). The CDR3 sequence is CAWSVLSYNEQFF.

The V call is TRBV19, the J call TRBJ1-1; without DNA, the TCRdb call of TRBD1 cannot be checked. Germline lookup yields CDR1 LNHDA and CDR2 SQIVND (reference sequence). The CDR3 runs to 12 residues. The CDR3 sequence: CASSIPGYEAFF.

The CDR3 sequence: CASSQVKGSYNEQFF. The rearrangement joins TRBV4-1 to TRBJ2-1. Germline V CDR1 and CDR2: MGHRA, YSYEKL. This CDR3 contains 15 residues.

The genes are TRBV25-1 and TRBJ1-1; TCRdb picks TRBD1, but there is no DNA to check that call. This CDR3 contains 13 residues. Germline V gene lookup returns CDR1 MGHDK and CDR2 SYGVNS. The CDR3 loop is CASGRTANTEAFF.

V is TRBV25-1 and J is TRBJ2-7; the D gene TCRdb calls, TRBD2, cannot be checked with no DNA. Germline CDR1 and CDR2: MGHDK and SYGVNS. The CDR3 runs to 13 residues. CDR3 loop: CASSPAGPGEQYF.

Here the CDR3 reads CASSLMGGLAGELFF. The chain uses TRBV9 and TRBJ2-2; without DNA, the TCRdb call of TRBD1 cannot be checked. Germline V gene sequence: CDR1 SGDLS, CDR2 YYNGEE. The CDR3 contains 15 residues.

In terms of frequency, this clonotype is medium-sized (0.01 to 0.1%). This chain links TRBV29-1 with TRBJ2-7; the D call of TRBD1 rests on TCRdb alone, since no DNA is present to check it. CDR3 size: 14 residues. Germline-derived CDR1 and CDR2 are SQVTM and ANQGSEA. CDR3 in amino acids: CSVEVSGRPYEQYF.

According to its frequency, this clonotype is medium-sized. The CDR3 loop reads CASSGGALDNEQFF. The J gene is TRBJ2-1, the V gene TRBV7-9; without DNA, the TCRdb call of TRBD1 cannot be checked. The CDR3 has 14 residues. Germline V lookup: CDR1 SEHNR, CDR2 FQNEAQ (reference sequence). The full variable domain, with the rest looked up from reference TRBV7-9 and TRBJ2-1, is DTGVSQNPRHKITKRGQNVTFRCDPISEHNRLYWYRQTLGQGPEFLTYFQNEAQLEKSRLLSDRFSAERPKGSFSTLEIQRTEQGDSAMYLCASSGGALDNEQFFGPGTRLTVL.

J is TRBJ2-7 and V is TRBV15; TCRdb picks TRBD2, but there is no DNA to check that call. The CDR3 consists of 16 residues. Germline V gene data show CDR1 as LNHNV and CDR2 as YYDKDF (reference sequence). CDR3 amino acids: CATSSTKLGNPYEQYF.

The J gene is TRBJ1-1, the V gene TRBV5-1; the D call of TRBD1 rests on TCRdb alone, since no DNA is present to check it. Germline V lookup: CDR1 SGHRS, CDR2 YFSETQ. This CDR3 is built from 13 residues. The CDR3 here is CASSLFGGTEAFF. Full variable domain (missing parts from reference TRBV5-1 and TRBJ1-1): KAGVTQTPRYLIKTRGQQVTLSCSPISGHRSVSWYQQTPGQGLQFLFEYFSETQRNKGNFPGRFSGRQFSNSRSEMNVSTLELGDSALYLCASSLFGGTEAFFGQGTRLTVV.

This chain links TRBV2 with TRBJ2-1; TCRdb outputs TRBD1, but without DNA this stays unchecked. Germline V CDR1 and CDR2: SNHLY, FYNNEI. The CDR3 is made up of 14 amino acids. The CDR3 reads CASINPPGSNEQFF.

The rearrangement uses TRBV11-2 and TRBJ2-7; the TCRdb call, TRBD1, lacks DNA for checking. There are 14 residues in the CDR3. Germline V gene sequence: CDR1 SGHAT, CDR2 FQNNGV. CDR3 amino acids: CASSLGGYSYEQYF.

Judged by frequency, this clonotype is medium-sized. The rearrangement joins TRBV2 to TRBJ2-7; the D call from TCRdb, TRBD1, cannot be confirmed without DNA. The CDR3 is 14 amino acids. Germline V gene data show CDR1 as SNHLY and CDR2 as FYNNEI. CDR3 sequence: CASSDSGVSYEQYF.

This sequence joins TRBV7-9 and TRBJ2-5; TCRdb outputs TRBD2, but without DNA this stays unchecked. The CDR3 sequence is 14 residues long. Germline CDR1 and CDR2: SEHNR and FQNEAQ (reference sequence). CDR3 loop: CASSLAGQRETQYF.

This chain links TRBV7-2 with TRBJ2-3; TCRdb indicates TRBD2, and absent DNA this call remains unverified. The germline gives CDR1 SGHTA, CDR2 FQGNSA. This CDR3 contains 14 residues. CDR3: CASSPMGGTDTQYF. Together with reference TRBV7-2 and TRBJ2-3, the CDR3 gives the full variable domain: GAGVSQSPSNKVTEKGKDVELRCDPISGHTALYWYRQSLGQGLEFLIYFQGNSAPDKSGLPSDRFSAERTGGSVSTLTIQRTQQEDSAVYLCASSPMGGTDTQYFGPGTRLTVL.

The genes are TRBV7-2 and TRBJ2-1. Germline CDR1 and CDR2: SGHTA and FQGNSA. This CDR3 spans 14 amino acids. The CDR3 spells CASSLAGYYNEQFF.

The chain carries TRBV28 and TRBJ2-1; TCRdb reports TRBD1, a call that lacks DNA to check it against. CDR1 MDHEN and CDR2 SYDVKM come from the germline V gene. This CDR3 spans 12 amino acids. CDR3 loop: CASSTGYNEQFF.

This chain joins TRBV5-1 and TRBJ2-7; TCRdb's assignment of TRBD1 cannot be checked, as there is no DNA. The CDR3 is 17 residues long. In germline, CDR1 is SGHRS, CDR2 YFSETQ. CDR3: CASSLAVETGSSYEQYF.

The chain links TRBV28 to TRBJ2-1; TCRdb's D call, TRBD2, is unchecked because there is no DNA. The CDR3 is 15 amino acids. Germline loops: CDR1 MDHEN, CDR2 SYDVKM. Here the CDR3 reads CASTPAIAGVGEQFF.

J is TRBJ2-1 and V is TRBV11-3; lacking DNA, the TRBD1 call made by TCRdb goes unchecked. Germline V gene data show CDR1 as SGHNT and CDR2 as YENEEA. This CDR3 is built from 16 residues. This CDR3 is CASSFGTGGPYNEQFF.

The chain employs TRBV2 and TRBJ2-7. CDR1 and CDR2 (germline): SNHLY, FYNNEI. There are 15 residues in the CDR3. CDR3 protein: CASRPGNSVPYEQYF.

The chain uses TRBV10-2 and TRBJ1-1; TCRdb picks TRBD1, but there is no DNA to check that call. CDR1 and CDR2 from the germline V gene are WSHSY and SAAADI. This CDR3 region has 15 residues. Here the CDR3 reads CASSESVPVGFEAFF.

The chain joins TRBV7-9 to TRBJ2-2; TCRdb gives TRBD1 as the D gene, but with no DNA this cannot be confirmed. Germline CDR1 and CDR2: SEHNR and FQNEAQ (reference sequence). CDR3 length: 15 amino acids. The CDR3 here is CACDQGQTNTGELFF.

V gene TRBV28 combines with J gene TRBJ2-5. Germline CDR1 and CDR2: MDHEN and SYDVKM. CDR3 length equals 11 residues. This chain's CDR3 is CASSLMETQYF. Variable domain in full (rest from reference TRBV28 and TRBJ2-5): DVKVTQSSRYLVKRTGEKVFLECVQDMDHENMFWYRQDPGLGLRLIYFSYDVKMKEKGDIPEGYSVSREKKERFSLILESASTNQTSMYLCASSLMETQYFGPGTRLLVL.

This chain links TRBV25-1 with TRBJ2-1; as DNA is missing, the TRBD2 call by TCRdb cannot be tested. Germline CDR1 MGHDK, CDR2 SYGVNS. There are 19 residues in the CDR3. CDR3 in amino acids: CASSPGTSGGPLSYNEQFF.

This chain connects TRBV2 to TRBJ2-3; TCRdb calls TRBD2, which cannot be checked without DNA. Germline CDR1 and CDR2: SNHLY and FYNNEI. The CDR3 sequence is 15 residues long. The chain's CDR3 is CASSEKASEADTQYF.